This TCR beta chain was sequenced during a study of read filtering for tumor transcriptome and immune sequencing. Trimming took 3 bases from V and 3 from J; bases not matched to a gene: 7. Germline-derived CDR1 and CDR2 are LGHDT and YNNKEL (reference sequence). This CDR3 contains 15 residues. This library used about 400 ng RNA and molecular barcoded adaptors spanning alpha/delta and beta/gamma chains. TCRdb redid the calling of the reads with MiXCR, one entry per CDR3 protein. The table lists around 48,000 distinct CDR3 sequences, approximately 19% of them singletons. Broader study findings: This fraction held mixed bone marrow immune cells after CD138-negative sorting. IR-seq captured clonotypes deeper and more reliably than RNA-seq.

The sample holds many counts of this clonotype. Its specificity is unknown. This chain joins TRBV3-1 and TRBJ2-7, with 8 bases lining up with TRBD2. The specimen sequenced was a population of CD138-negative cells sorted from bone marrow. The clonotype comes from a donor aged 40 or over with multiple myeloma. The CDR3 nucleotides are TGTGCCAGCAGCCATAGACGGACTAGCAGCTACGAGCAGTACTTC. It codes for CASSHRRTSSYEQYF.